The 5 T cell receptor beta chains given below trace back to one sample, sequenced in a study of blood T cells in healthy people across ages (dated by TCRdb to between 2014 and 2017). Libraries were constructed by 5' RACE. The reads were generated on an Illumina HiSeq 2500. The second PCR ran for roughly 6 to 11 cycles and used a J-beta primer mix along with a sample-barcoded 5' primer. Using fastp at Q25 and MiXCR, TCRdb reprocessed the public reads and kept productive beta chains. Here each entry gathers all rows of one CDR3 protein and keeps the most common genes and DNA. This sample holds about 1.8 million distinct CDR3 sequences; 49% were observed only once. More than 2% of the sample comes from the top ten. The sequenced sample was blood. Receptor source: a woman aged 40 to 55 in good health.

The gene calls are TRBV20-1 and TRBJ2-7; 10 bases fit TRBD2. From germline, CDR1 is DFQATT and CDR2 SNEGSKA (reference sequence). V shed 2 bases and J 7 bases; nucleotides not matched to a gene: 14. This CDR3 has 16 residues. CDR3 protein: CSARTSGAFSYNEQYF. DNA for the CDR3: TGCAGTGCTAGAACTAGCGGGGCCTTTTCCTACAATGAGCAGTACTTC.

The J gene is TRBJ1-2, the V gene TRBV3-1; weak D call: TRBD1 (5 bases). CDR1 and CDR2 (germline): LGHDT, YNNKEL (reference sequence). The CDR3 length is 18 residues. Trimming took off 0 bases at V and 4 bases at J, with 21 bases between the two ends. In DNA, the CDR3 is TGTGCCAGCAGCCAAGATTATTCAAACAAGGGGTTGGGCTATGGCTACACCTTC. Its translation is CASSQDYSNKGLGYGYTF.

V usage is TRBV7-6 and J usage is TRBJ1-2; D ambiguous. The CDR3 runs 14 residues. V lost 8 bases to trimming and J lost 2 bases, with 15 bases between them. Germline assignment: CDR1 SGHVS and CDR2 FNYEAQ. The CDR3 region has the DNA TGTGCCAGCGGAGTGCCCTCCCTGAACTATGGCTACACCTTC. Translation: CASGVPSLNYGYTF.

This sequence joins TRBV12-3 or TRBV12-4 and TRBJ1-2, with D uncertain. V lost 0 bases and J lost 4, with 15 bases in between. This CDR3 has 16 amino acids. Here the CDR3 reads CASSLASGSSPYGYTF. For the CDR3, the DNA is TGTGCCAGCAGTTTAGCGTCGGGCTCCAGTCCCTATGGCTACACCTTC.

The chain joins TRBV7-2 to TRBJ2-1; 15 positions agree with TRBD2. Germline assignment: CDR1 SGHTA and CDR2 FQGNSA. V shed 0 bases and J 8 bases; nucleotides not matched to a gene: 8. The CDR3 runs to 18 residues. In nucleotides, the CDR3 is TGTGCCAGCAGCTTAGCGTTGGGACTAGCGGGGGGTGGAGATGAGCAGTTCTTC. Translating gives CASSLALGLAGGGDEQFF. Complete variable domain (other parts from reference TRBV7-2 and TRBJ2-1): GAGVSQSPSNKVTEKGKDVELRCDPISGHTALYWYRQSLGQGLEFLIYFQGNSAPDKSGLPSDRFSAERTGGSVSTLTIQRTQQEDSAVYLCASSLALGLAGGGDEQFFGPGTRLTVL.